This is a list of T cell receptor beta chains from one sample in a study of blood T cell repertoires in COVID-19. Libraries were prepared by immunoSEQ multiplex PCR; TCRdb keeps only in-frame clonotypes and omits some of them. The repertoire has about 330,000 clones, more than 70% of them found once; the top ten carry roughly 5.3%. Input material: PBMCs or T cells enriched from blood (not recorded which). These receptors all come from a woman aged 25 to 45 who had recovered from COVID-19. Each CDR3 is given with its conserved first and last residue. A clone size is listed for some rows: how often the clone was seen (once, few, many), or a class if it is expanded.

v_gene: TRBV11-2; abundance: -; j_gene: TRBJ1-4; CDR3aa: CASSSTILGGEKLFF
v_gene: TRBV9; abundance: -; j_gene: TRBJ1-4; CDR3aa: CASSSAGQGTQDNEKLFF
v_gene: TRBV7-2; abundance: -; j_gene: TRBJ1-2; CDR3aa: CASSLGGNYGYTF
v_gene: TRBV5-1; abundance: -; j_gene: TRBJ1-6; CDR3aa: CASSLDQARGNSPLHF
v_gene: TRBV7-6; abundance: few; j_gene: TRBJ2-7; CDR3aa: CASSLGMDRGTYEQYF
v_gene: TRBV7-6; abundance: -; j_gene: TRBJ1-1; CDR3aa: CASSHAGQDTEAFF
v_gene: TRBV29-1; abundance: -; j_gene: TRBJ1-2; CDR3aa: CSVGSGGGGYTF
v_gene: TRBV7-8; abundance: -; j_gene: TRBJ2-1; CDR3aa: CASSSSAGATYNEQFF
v_gene: TRBV29-1; abundance: -; j_gene: TRBJ2-3; CDR3aa: CSVVKDRGSDTQYF
v_gene: TRBV7-9; abundance: -; j_gene: TRBJ1-2; CDR3aa: CASSHSTGEGYTF
v_gene: TRBV27; abundance: -; j_gene: TRBJ1-1; CDR3aa: CASSRIRGGPEAFF
v_gene: TRBV11-3; abundance: -; j_gene: TRBJ2-1; CDR3aa: CASSRGTGGYSEQFF
v_gene: TRBV7-9; abundance: -; j_gene: TRBJ1-6; CDR3aa: CASSLSSGSLSPLHF
v_gene: TRBV5-1; abundance: once; j_gene: TRBJ2-3; CDR3aa: CASSLATSTDTQYF
v_gene: TRBV28; abundance: -; j_gene: TRBJ2-1; CDR3aa: CASRPRGKANEQFF
v_gene: TRBV3-1/TRBV3-2; abundance: -; j_gene: TRBJ1-3; CDR3aa: CASSLRQTGNTIYF
v_gene: TRBV7-2; abundance: -; j_gene: TRBJ2-2; CDR3aa: CASSSASFTGELFF
v_gene: TRBV27; abundance: -; j_gene: TRBJ1-5; CDR3aa: CASSPIDRGNQPQHF
v_gene: TRBV6-5; abundance: once; j_gene: TRBJ2-2; CDR3aa: CASSNSRGTGELFF
v_gene: TRBV5-1; abundance: -; j_gene: TRBJ2-1; CDR3aa: CASSRSSGGAWSSYNEQFF
v_gene: TRBV7-8; abundance: -; j_gene: TRBJ1-2; CDR3aa: CASLGQNYGYTF
v_gene: TRBV3-1/TRBV3-2; abundance: once; j_gene: TRBJ1-6; CDR3aa: CASSQGSGGDSPLHF
v_gene: TRBV11-2; abundance: -; j_gene: TRBJ2-2; CDR3aa: CASSLVPRTGELFF
v_gene: TRBV19; abundance: -; j_gene: TRBJ2-7; CDR3aa: CASTVGPQGSYEQYF
v_gene: TRBV30; abundance: -; j_gene: TRBJ1-6; CDR3aa: CAWRRGNNSPLHF
v_gene: TRBV30; abundance: -; j_gene: TRBJ1-2; CDR3aa: CAWSGTGGNGYTF
v_gene: TRBV3-1/TRBV3-2; abundance: -; j_gene: TRBJ2-3; CDR3aa: CASSLRGLSTDTQYF
v_gene: TRBV20-1; abundance: -; j_gene: TRBJ1-1; CDR3aa: CSASRQGGNTEAFF
v_gene: TRBV5-1; abundance: -; j_gene: TRBJ2-2; CDR3aa: CASSYQGLANTGELFF
v_gene: TRBV11-1; abundance: -; j_gene: TRBJ2-1; CDR3aa: CASKRGLNEQFF
v_gene: TRBV27; abundance: -; j_gene: TRBJ1-4; CDR3aa: CASSTRNRATNEKLFF
v_gene: TRBV3-1/TRBV3-2; abundance: -; j_gene: TRBJ1-2; CDR3aa: CASSLLGGTGGKLGGYTF
v_gene: TRBV30; abundance: -; j_gene: TRBJ1-5; CDR3aa: CAWSPQGDQPQHF
v_gene: TRBV18; abundance: -; j_gene: TRBJ1-3; CDR3aa: CASSPGRAGNTIYF
v_gene: TRBV12-3/TRBV12-4; abundance: few; j_gene: TRBJ1-6; CDR3aa: CASSPTEGPPLHF
v_gene: TRBV5-1; abundance: -; j_gene: TRBJ1-1; CDR3aa: CASSLNPGVNTEAFF
v_gene: TRBV4-1; abundance: -; j_gene: TRBJ1-3; CDR3aa: CASSRQTGDGNTIYF
v_gene: TRBV4-1; abundance: -; j_gene: TRBJ2-7; CDR3aa: CASSQERGVSYEQYF
v_gene: TRBV4-3; abundance: -; j_gene: TRBJ1-5; CDR3aa: CASSLSRQSNQPQHF
v_gene: TRBV7-2; abundance: few; j_gene: TRBJ1-5; CDR3aa: CASSWGVRGNQPQHF
v_gene: TRBV7-9; abundance: -; j_gene: TRBJ2-2; CDR3aa: CASSLISGGDTGELFF
v_gene: TRBV20-1; abundance: -; j_gene: TRBJ1-2; CDR3aa: CSATSEGGYTF
v_gene: TRBV4-2; abundance: -; j_gene: TRBJ2-1; CDR3aa: CASSPGTGGLTSSYNEQFF
v_gene: TRBV5-1; abundance: -; j_gene: TRBJ2-1; CDR3aa: CASSGGQGNYNEQFF
v_gene: TRBV5-4; abundance: few; j_gene: TRBJ2-7; CDR3aa: CASSRQGFYEQYF
v_gene: TRBV18; abundance: -; j_gene: TRBJ1-1; CDR3aa: CASSSSDREAFF
v_gene: TRBV7-3; abundance: once; j_gene: TRBJ2-3; CDR3aa: CASSLSPGTDTQYF
v_gene: TRBV4-3; abundance: -; j_gene: TRBJ1-2; CDR3aa: CASSQEGTGAYGYTF
v_gene: TRBV27; abundance: -; j_gene: TRBJ1-1; CDR3aa: CASSASPAGNTEAFF
v_gene: TRBV28; abundance: few; j_gene: TRBJ2-7; CDR3aa: CASTGHSGQGPYEQYF
v_gene: TRBV19; abundance: -; j_gene: TRBJ1-2; CDR3aa: CASSLWTDGYTF
v_gene: TRBV19; abundance: -; j_gene: TRBJ2-5; CDR3aa: CASAEQGTAETQYF
v_gene: TRBV2; abundance: -; j_gene: TRBJ2-1; CDR3aa: CASEWSGGYNEQFF
v_gene: TRBV4-1; abundance: -; j_gene: TRBJ2-5; CDR3aa: CASSPRQGAGETQYF
v_gene: TRBV4-1; abundance: -; j_gene: TRBJ1-5; CDR3aa: CASSGVGDQPQHF
v_gene: TRBV3-1/TRBV3-2; abundance: few; j_gene: TRBJ1-2; CDR3aa: CASSQVPGGFEAF